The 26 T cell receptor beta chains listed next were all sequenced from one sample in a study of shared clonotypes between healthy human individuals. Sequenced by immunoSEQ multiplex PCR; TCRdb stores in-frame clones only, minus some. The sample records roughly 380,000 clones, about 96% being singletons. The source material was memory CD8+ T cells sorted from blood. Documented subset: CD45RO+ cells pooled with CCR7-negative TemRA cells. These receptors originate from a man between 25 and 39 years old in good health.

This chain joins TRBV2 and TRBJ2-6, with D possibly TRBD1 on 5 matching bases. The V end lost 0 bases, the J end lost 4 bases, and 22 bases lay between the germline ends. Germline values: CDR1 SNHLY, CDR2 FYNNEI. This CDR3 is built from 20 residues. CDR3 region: CASSEAQTVWRLAGANVLTF. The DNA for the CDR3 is TGTGCCAGCAGTGAAGCGCAGACAGTCTGGCGTTTAGCCGGGGCCAACGTCCTGACTTTC.

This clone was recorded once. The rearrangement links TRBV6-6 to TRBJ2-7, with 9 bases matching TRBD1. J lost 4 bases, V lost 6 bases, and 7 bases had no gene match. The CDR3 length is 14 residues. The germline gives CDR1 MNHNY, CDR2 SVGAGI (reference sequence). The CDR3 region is CASSYGDREYEQYF. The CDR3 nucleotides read TGTGCCAGCAGCTATGGGGACAGGGAGTACGAGCAGTACTTC.

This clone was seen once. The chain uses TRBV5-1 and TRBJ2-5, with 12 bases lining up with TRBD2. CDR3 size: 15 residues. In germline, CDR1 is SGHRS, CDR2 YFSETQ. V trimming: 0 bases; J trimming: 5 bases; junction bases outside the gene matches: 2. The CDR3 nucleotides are TGCGCCAGCAGCTTGGCCCTAGCGGGAGGGGAGACCCAGTACTTC. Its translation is CASSLALAGGETQYF.

In DNA form, the CDR3 reads TGTGCCAGCAGTCCTTCAGCAGGGGGCGCTGGAGGCTACACCTTC. Its translation: CASSPSAGGAGGYTF. This chain connects TRBV25-1 to TRBJ1-2; 8 bases map to TRBD1. Germline-derived CDR1 and CDR2 are MGHDK and SYGVNS. Unmatched junction bases numbered 13, after V lost 5 bases and J lost 8 bases. CDR3 length equals 15 residues.

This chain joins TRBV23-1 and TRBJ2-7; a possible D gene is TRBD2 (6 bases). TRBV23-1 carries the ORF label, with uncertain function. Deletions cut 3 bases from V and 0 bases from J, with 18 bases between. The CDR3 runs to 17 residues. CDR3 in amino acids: CASSQGPGGLPSYEQYF. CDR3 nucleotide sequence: TGCGCCAGCAGTCAGGGTCCTGGGGGACTCCCCTCCTACGAGCAGTACTTC.

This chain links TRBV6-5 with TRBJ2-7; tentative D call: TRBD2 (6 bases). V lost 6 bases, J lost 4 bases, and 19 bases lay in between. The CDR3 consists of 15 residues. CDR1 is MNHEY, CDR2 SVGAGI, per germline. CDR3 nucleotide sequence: TGTGCCAGCAGCCCCTCAGGGCGGGGCAGGTACGAGCAGTACTTC. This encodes CASSPSGRGRYEQYF.

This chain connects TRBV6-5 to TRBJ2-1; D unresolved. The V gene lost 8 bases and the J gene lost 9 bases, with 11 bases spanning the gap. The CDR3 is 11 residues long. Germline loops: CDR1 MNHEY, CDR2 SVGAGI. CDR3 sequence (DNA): TGTGCCAGCTTCGGTGGAATTGAGCAGTTCTTC. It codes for CASFGGIEQFF.

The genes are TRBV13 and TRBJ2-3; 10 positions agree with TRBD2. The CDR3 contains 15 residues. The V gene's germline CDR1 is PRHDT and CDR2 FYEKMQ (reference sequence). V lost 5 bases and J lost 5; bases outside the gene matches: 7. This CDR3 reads CASSRGTSVVDTQYF. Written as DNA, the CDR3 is TGTGCCAGCAGCCGAGGGACTAGCGTGGTAGATACGCAGTATTTT.

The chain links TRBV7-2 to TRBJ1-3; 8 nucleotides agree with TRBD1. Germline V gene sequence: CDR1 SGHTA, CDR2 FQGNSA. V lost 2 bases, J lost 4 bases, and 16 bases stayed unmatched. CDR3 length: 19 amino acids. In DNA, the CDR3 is TGTGCCAGCAGCTTATTCGTCGGTTCTGAGACAGGGGAGGGAAACACCATATATTTT. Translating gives CASSLFVGSETGEGNTIYF.

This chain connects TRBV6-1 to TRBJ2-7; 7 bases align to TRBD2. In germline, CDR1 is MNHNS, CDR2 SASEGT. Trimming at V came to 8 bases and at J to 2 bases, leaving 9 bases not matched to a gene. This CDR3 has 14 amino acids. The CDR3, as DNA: TGTGCCAGCTGGTCCAGCGGGACTGCCTACGAGCAGTACTTC. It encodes CASWSSGTAYEQYF.

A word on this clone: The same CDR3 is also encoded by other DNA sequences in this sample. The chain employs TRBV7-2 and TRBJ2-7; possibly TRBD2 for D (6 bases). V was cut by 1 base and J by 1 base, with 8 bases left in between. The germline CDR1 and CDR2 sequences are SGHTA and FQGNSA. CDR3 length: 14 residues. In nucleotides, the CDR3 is TGTGCCAGCAGCTTAGTGCGGGAATCCTACGAGCAGTACTTC. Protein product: CASSLVRESYEQYF.

CDR3 residues: CASSYQTGDADTQYF. The DNA of the CDR3 is TGCGCCAGCAGTTACCAGACAGGGGACGCAGATACGCAGTATTTT. V gene TRBV5-1 combines with J gene TRBJ2-3, with 8 bases aligning to TRBD1. Germline V gives CDR1 SGHRS, CDR2 YFSETQ. The length of the CDR3 is 15 residues. The ends lost 5 bases at V and 4 bases at J; junction bases unmatched: 9.

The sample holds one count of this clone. The CDR3 sequence: CASSPLDLDTQYF. The CDR3 nucleotides are TGTGCCAGCTCACCACTGGATTTAGATACGCAGTATTTT. The rearrangement uses TRBV18 and TRBJ2-3; D not resolved. The germline V gene encodes CDR1 KGHSH and CDR2 LQKENI. Trimming took off 1 base at V and 5 bases at J, with 7 bases between the two ends. The CDR3 covers 13 residues. Using reference TRBV18 and TRBJ2-3 for the parts outside the CDR3, the full variable domain is NAGVMQNPRHLVRRRGQEARLRCSPMKGHSHVYWYRQLPEEGLKFMVYLQKENIIDESGMPKERFSAEFPKEGPSILRIQQVVRGDSAAYFCASSPLDLDTQYFGPGTRLTVL.

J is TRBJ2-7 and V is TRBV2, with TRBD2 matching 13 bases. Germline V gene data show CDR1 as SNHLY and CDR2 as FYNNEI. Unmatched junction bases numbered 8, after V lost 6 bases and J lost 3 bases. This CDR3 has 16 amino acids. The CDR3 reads CASRGGLAGRVYEQYF. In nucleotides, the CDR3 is TGTGCCAGCAGAGGGGGACTAGCGGGGAGGGTCTACGAGCAGTACTTC.

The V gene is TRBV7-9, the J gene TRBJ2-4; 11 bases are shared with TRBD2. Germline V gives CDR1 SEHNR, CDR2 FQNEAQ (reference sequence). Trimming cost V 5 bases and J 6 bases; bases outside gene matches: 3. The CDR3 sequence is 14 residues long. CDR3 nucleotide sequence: TGTGCCAGCAGCGATAGCGGGAGGGGAAACATTCAGTACTTC. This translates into CASSDSGRGNIQYF.

The CDR3 spells CASSPPWETQYF. Written as DNA, the CDR3 is TGTGCCAGCAGCCCCCCGTGGGAGACCCAGTACTTC. V is TRBV7-2 and J is TRBJ2-5; D not certain. Trimming took off 5 bases at V and 5 bases at J, with 9 bases between the two ends. Per the germline V gene, CDR1 is SGHTA and CDR2 is FQGNSA. This CDR3 is 12 amino acids long.

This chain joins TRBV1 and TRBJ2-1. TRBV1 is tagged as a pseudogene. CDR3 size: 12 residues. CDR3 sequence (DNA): TGCACCAGCAGCCAAGATTACAATGAGCAGTTCTTC. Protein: CTSSQDYNEQFF.

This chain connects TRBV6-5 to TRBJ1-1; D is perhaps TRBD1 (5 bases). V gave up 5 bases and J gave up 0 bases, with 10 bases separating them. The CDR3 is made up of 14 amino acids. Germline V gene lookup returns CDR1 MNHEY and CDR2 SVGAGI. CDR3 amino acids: CASSVGRLNTEAFF. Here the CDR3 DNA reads TGTGCCAGCAGTGTGGGACGGTTGAACACTGAAGCTTTCTTT.

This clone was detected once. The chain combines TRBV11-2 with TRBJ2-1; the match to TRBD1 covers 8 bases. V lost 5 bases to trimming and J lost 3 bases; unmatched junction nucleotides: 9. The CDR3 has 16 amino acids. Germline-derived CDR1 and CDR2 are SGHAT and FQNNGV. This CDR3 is CASSPYRDRYYNEQFF. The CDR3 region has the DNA TGTGCCAGCAGCCCCTACCGGGACAGGTACTACAATGAGCAGTTCTTC.

The CDR3 nucleotides read TGTGCCAGCAGCTCCTACTTCTCCTACGAGCAGTACTTC. Its translation is CASSSYFSYEQYF. V gene TRBV28 combines with J gene TRBJ2-7, with no clear D. Germline CDR1 and CDR2: MDHEN and SYDVKM. The CDR3 is 13 residues long. V dropped 6 bases and J dropped 0 bases, with 9 bases sitting between them.

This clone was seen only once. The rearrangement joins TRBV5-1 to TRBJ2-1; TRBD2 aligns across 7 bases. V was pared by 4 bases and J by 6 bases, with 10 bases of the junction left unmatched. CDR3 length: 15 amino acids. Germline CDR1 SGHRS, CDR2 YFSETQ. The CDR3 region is CASSAGGTTLNEQFF. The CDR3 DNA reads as TGCGCCAGCAGCGCGGGCGGGACTACCCTCAATGAGCAGTTCTTC.

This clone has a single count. The CDR3 loop is CASSPGSTGVYGYTF. The CDR3 DNA sequence: TGCGCCAGCAGCCCCGGATCTACAGGGGTCTATGGCTACACCTTC. V is TRBV5-1 and J is TRBJ1-2; 7 bases line up with TRBD1. V dropped 4 bases and J dropped 4; count of bases not matched to a gene: 10. The CDR3 has 15 residues. Per the germline V gene, CDR1 is SGHRS and CDR2 is YFSETQ.

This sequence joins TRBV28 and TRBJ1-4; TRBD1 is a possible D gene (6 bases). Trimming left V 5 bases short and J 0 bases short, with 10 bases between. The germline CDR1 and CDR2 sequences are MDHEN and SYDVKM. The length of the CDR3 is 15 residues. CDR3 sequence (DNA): TGTGCCAGCAGTGCCGGGACAACAACTAATGAAAAACTGTTTTTT. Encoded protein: CASSAGTTTNEKLFF.

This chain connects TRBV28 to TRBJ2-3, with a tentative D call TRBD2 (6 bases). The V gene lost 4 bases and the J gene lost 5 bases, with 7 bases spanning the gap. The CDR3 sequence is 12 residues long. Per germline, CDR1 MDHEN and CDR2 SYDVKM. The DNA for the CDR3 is TGTGCCAGCAGTTGGCGGGAAGATACGCAGTATTTT. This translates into CASSWREDTQYF.

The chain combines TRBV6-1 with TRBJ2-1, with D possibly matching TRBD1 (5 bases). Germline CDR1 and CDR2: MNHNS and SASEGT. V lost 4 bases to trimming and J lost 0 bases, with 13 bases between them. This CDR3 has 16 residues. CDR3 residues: CASSGTRESSYNEQFF. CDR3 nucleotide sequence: TGTGCCAGCAGTGGAACCAGGGAAAGCTCCTACAATGAGCAGTTCTTC.

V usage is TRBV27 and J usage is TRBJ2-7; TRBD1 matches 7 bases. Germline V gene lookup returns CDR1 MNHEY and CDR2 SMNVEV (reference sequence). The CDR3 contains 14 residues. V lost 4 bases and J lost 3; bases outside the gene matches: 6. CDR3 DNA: TGTGCCAGCAGTTATAGACAGGGCGGCTACGAGCAGTACTTC. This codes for CASSYRQGGYEQYF.